This is a list of T cell receptor beta chains from one sample in a study of technical replicates of blood from a handful of donors. The protocol was immunoSEQ multiplex PCR, while the TCRdb copy is restricted to in-frame clones and leaves out a portion. The sample carries about 73,000 clones, roughly 93% recorded once. The source material was T cells isolated from PBMCs. Receptor source: a human donor in good health. CDR3s leave out the opening cysteine and the closing phenylalanine or tryptophan. A D gene is named only where the DNA matches it firmly.

cdr3_aa: ASSLKGQGSNEQF; j_call: TRBJ2-1; v_call: TRBV5-4; d_call: TRBD1
cdr3_aa: SAAGTNEQY; j_call: TRBJ2-7; v_call: TRBV20-1; d_call: NA
cdr3_aa: ASSPRDRGRGETQY; j_call: TRBJ2-5; v_call: TRBV7-9; d_call: TRBD1
cdr3_aa: ASSLLGPSHNEQF; j_call: TRBJ2-1; v_call: TRBV5-1; d_call: NA
cdr3_aa: ASSQRTGNTEAF; j_call: TRBJ1-1; v_call: TRBV23-1; d_call: TRBD1
cdr3_aa: ASSYGTGNTEAF; j_call: TRBJ1-1; v_call: TRBV19; d_call: TRBD1
cdr3_aa: ASSLHRGREKLF; j_call: TRBJ1-4; v_call: TRBV4-1; d_call: TRBD1
cdr3_aa: ASSERTGEYPGNTIY; j_call: TRBJ1-3; v_call: TRBV2; d_call: TRBD1
cdr3_aa: ASSVLAGLAGETQY; j_call: TRBJ2-5; v_call: TRBV11-2; d_call: TRBD2
cdr3_aa: ASSLARYNNIQY; j_call: TRBJ2-4; v_call: TRBV7-2; d_call: NA
cdr3_aa: ASSVVGSGGYNEQF; j_call: TRBJ2-1; v_call: TRBV9; d_call: TRBD2
cdr3_aa: ASSEGQGAWGYT; j_call: TRBJ1-2; v_call: TRBV2; d_call: TRBD1
cdr3_aa: ASSDGTSSSYNEQF; j_call: TRBJ2-1; v_call: TRBV6-1; d_call: NA
cdr3_aa: ASSIVTDTQY; j_call: TRBJ2-3; v_call: TRBV5-1; d_call: NA
cdr3_aa: ASRGQVSNQPQH; j_call: TRBJ1-5; v_call: TRBV2; d_call: TRBD1
cdr3_aa: ASSPLGEDTDTQY; j_call: TRBJ2-3; v_call: TRBV18; d_call: NA
cdr3_aa: ASSRWTANNEKLF; j_call: TRBJ1-4; v_call: TRBV7-9; d_call: NA
cdr3_aa: ASSDSAGGYNEQF; j_call: TRBJ2-1; v_call: TRBV6-4; d_call: TRBD1
cdr3_aa: ASSLWQGHTEAF; j_call: TRBJ1-1; v_call: TRBV28; d_call: NA
cdr3_aa: AAFTQREQY; j_call: TRBJ2-7; v_call: TRBV6-1; d_call: NA
cdr3_aa: ASSQYRLTANQPQH; j_call: TRBJ1-5; v_call: TRBV23-1; d_call: NA
cdr3_aa: ASSLWSLRDRAYGYT; j_call: TRBJ1-2; v_call: TRBV7-8; d_call: TRBD1
cdr3_aa: ASRSSYEQY; j_call: TRBJ2-7; v_call: TRBV10-2; d_call: NA
cdr3_aa: ASSEGTGHNSPLH; j_call: TRBJ1-6; v_call: TRBV2; d_call: TRBD1
cdr3_aa: ASSFLAEGGETQY; j_call: TRBJ2-5; v_call: TRBV5-1; d_call: NA
cdr3_aa: ASSRDSSELF; j_call: TRBJ2-2; v_call: TRBV7-9; d_call: TRBD1
cdr3_aa: ASSLTWDRKNEKLF; j_call: TRBJ1-4; v_call: TRBV6-6; d_call: TRBD1
cdr3_aa: ASSPDSSYEQY; j_call: TRBJ2-7; v_call: TRBV14; d_call: NA
cdr3_aa: ATRNRVREQY; j_call: TRBJ2-7; v_call: TRBV2; d_call: NA
cdr3_aa: ASSQTSGKYQETQY; j_call: TRBJ2-5; v_call: TRBV4-1; d_call: TRBD2
cdr3_aa: ASSQVGRAGTEAF; j_call: TRBJ1-1; v_call: TRBV4-1; d_call: NA
cdr3_aa: ASSSPRGESPLH; j_call: TRBJ1-6; v_call: TRBV6-5; d_call: NA
cdr3_aa: ATSRDSVNEQF; j_call: TRBJ2-1; v_call: TRBV15; d_call: NA
cdr3_aa: ASSFLGRGFMNTEAF; j_call: TRBJ1-1; v_call: TRBV7-8; d_call: TRBD1
cdr3_aa: ASSERFEIGQGGSDTQY; j_call: TRBJ2-3; v_call: TRBV6-1; d_call: TRBD1
cdr3_aa: ASTGLAANTGELF; j_call: TRBJ2-2; v_call: TRBV6-1; d_call: TRBD2
cdr3_aa: ASSPRGYSGYNEQF; j_call: TRBJ2-1; v_call: TRBV7-9; d_call: NA
cdr3_aa: ASSNQFRGHSEQY; j_call: TRBJ2-7; v_call: TRBV21-1; d_call: NA
cdr3_aa: ASSFEQGPGELF; j_call: TRBJ2-2; v_call: TRBV5-6; d_call: TRBD1
cdr3_aa: ASSVGGLEQETQY; j_call: TRBJ2-5; v_call: TRBV9; d_call: TRBD2
cdr3_aa: ASSKTSGITDTQY; j_call: TRBJ2-3; v_call: TRBV7-9; d_call: TRBD2
cdr3_aa: ASSLAGQINEKLF; j_call: TRBJ1-4; v_call: TRBV7-6; d_call: NA